A selection of T cell receptor beta chains follows, all from one sample in a study of blood T cell repertoires in COVID-19. The repertoire was sequenced with immunoSEQ multiplex PCR; TCRdb's copy has only in-frame clones and lacks some. The sample lists some 120,000 clones, approximately 83% occurring once. The source material was peripheral blood. The receptors originated from a woman aged 45-60 years with acute or convalescent COVID-19. Both conserved end residues are part of each CDR3. Each record gives: clone size, V gene, J gene, D gene, CDR3 DNA, CDR3 protein. D genes are given only for firm matches. Size values are once, few and many counts, or a class for expanded clones, and some rows have none.

size: -
V: TRBV6-1
J: TRBJ1-6
D: -
DNA: TGTGCCAGCAGTGAAGCAGACAGGACAGTCTATAATTCACCCCTCCACTTT
CDR3: CASSEADRTVYNSPLHF

size: -
V: TRBV5-6
J: TRBJ2-6
D: -
DNA: TGTGCCAGCAGCTTTCTCGTACAACAGCACTCTGGGGCCAACGTCCTGACTTTC
CDR3: CASSFLVQQHSGANVLTF

size: -
V: TRBV5-8
J: TRBJ1-5
D: -
DNA: TGTGCCAGCACCGAGGGGGGGGCCGGCAATCAGCCCCAGCATTTT
CDR3: CASTEGGAGNQPQHF

size: -
V: TRBV5-6
J: TRBJ1-2
D: TRBD1
DNA: TGTGCCAGCAGCTTGTTCGGACAGGGTATTAACTATGGCTACACCTTC
CDR3: CASSLFGQGINYGYTF

size: -
V: TRBV19
J: TRBJ1-2
D: TRBD1
DNA: TGTGCCAGTAGTATCGCATCCGGGACAGGGGATGGCTACACCTTC
CDR3: CASSIASGTGDGYTF

size: -
V: TRBV7-9
J: TRBJ1-6
D: -
DNA: TGTGCCAGCAGCTCATCCACAGGGTTGAATTCACCCCTCCACTTT
CDR3: CASSSSTGLNSPLHF

size: -
V: TRBV6-6
J: TRBJ1-6
D: TRBD1
DNA: TGTGCCAGCACCCCGGGACAGAGTTATTCACCCCTCCACTTT
CDR3: CASTPGQSYSPLHF

size: -
V: TRBV6-5
J: TRBJ1-3
D: -
DNA: TGTGCCAGCAGTAACGGGGGTGGAAACACCATATATTTT
CDR3: CASSNGGGNTIYF

size: -
V: TRBV10-3
J: TRBJ2-7
D: -
DNA: TGTGCCATCAGTGATTTGGCGGAAAACGCCTACGAGCAGTACTTC
CDR3: CAISDLAENAYEQYF

size: -
V: TRBV29-1
J: TRBJ1-4
D: TRBD1
DNA: TGCAGCGTTGCAGGGGGTGATGAAAAACTGTTTTTT
CDR3: CSVAGGDEKLFF

size: -
V: TRBV12-3/TRBV12-4
J: TRBJ1-2
D: TRBD1
DNA: TGTGCCAGCAGTTTGGTGGGACAGCCATACACCTTC
CDR3: CASSLVGQPYTF

size: -
V: TRBV30
J: TRBJ1-1
D: TRBD1
DNA: TGTGCCTGGACACCAGGGGGGCCAATCTTGAACACTGAAGCTTTCTTT
CDR3: CAWTPGGPILNTEAFF

size: -
V: TRBV3-1/TRBV3-2
J: TRBJ2-3
D: TRBD2
DNA: TGTGCCAGCAGCCACACTAGCGGGAAGACAGATACGCAGTATTTT
CDR3: CASSHTSGKTDTQYF

size: -
V: TRBV7-2
J: TRBJ1-1
D: -
DNA: TGTGCCAGCAGCCTAAAAACTGAAGCTTTCTTT
CDR3: CASSLKTEAFF

size: -
V: TRBV28
J: TRBJ2-5
D: -
DNA: TGTGCCAGCAGTACAAGGACAGAAAAAGAGACCCAGTACTTC
CDR3: CASSTRTEKETQYF

size: -
V: TRBV12-5
J: TRBJ1-4
D: TRBD1
DNA: TGTGCTAGTGGTTTGGGGACAGGGTCAAAAGAAAAACTGTTTTTT
CDR3: CASGLGTGSKEKLFF

size: many
V: TRBV2
J: TRBJ1-2
D: TRBD1
DNA: TGTGCCAGCAGTGAAGCAGGGGGCGGAAACTATGGCTACACCTTC
CDR3: CASSEAGGGNYGYTF

size: -
V: TRBV9
J: TRBJ1-6
D: -
DNA: TGTGCCAGCAGCGACAGTCAGTCCTATAATTCACCCCTCCACTTT
CDR3: CASSDSQSYNSPLHF

size: -
V: TRBV27
J: TRBJ2-7
D: -
DNA: TGTGCCAGCAGCTTCCAGGGGCCGACCTACGAGCAGTACTTC
CDR3: CASSFQGPTYEQYF

size: -
V: TRBV18
J: TRBJ2-7
D: TRBD1
DNA: TGTGCCAGCTCACCACGTATGGGACAGGGGGCGAGTGAGCAGTACTTC
CDR3: CASSPRMGQGASEQYF

size: -
V: TRBV6-5
J: TRBJ1-1
D: TRBD1
DNA: TGTGCCAGCAGCATGGGGACAGGGGCGTACACTGAAGCTTTCTTT
CDR3: CASSMGTGAYTEAFF

size: -
V: TRBV5-6
J: TRBJ1-2
D: -
DNA: TGTGCCAGCAGCTTGGCTAATACTTTTAACTATGGCTACACCTTC
CDR3: CASSLANTFNYGYTF

size: -
V: TRBV27
J: TRBJ1-6
D: TRBD1
DNA: TGTGCCAGCAGTTTCCTGACAGGGTCAGGGCAGGGATCACCCCTCCACTTT
CDR3: CASSFLTGSGQGSPLHF

size: once
V: TRBV9
J: TRBJ1-5
D: -
DNA: TGTGCCAGCAGCCCCGGGTTATACAATCAGCCCCAGCATTTT
CDR3: CASSPGLYNQPQHF

size: -
V: TRBV7-9
J: TRBJ2-1
D: -
DNA: TGTGCCAGCAGCCGCGGAGACAATGAGCAGTTCTTC
CDR3: CASSRGDNEQFF

size: -
V: TRBV7-8
J: TRBJ1-1
D: -
DNA: TGTGCCAGCAGAAAAACAGGGTGGGCAATCAACACTGAAGCTTTCTTT
CDR3: CASRKTGWAINTEAFF

size: -
V: TRBV5-8
J: TRBJ2-5
D: -
DNA: TGTGCCAGCACCTTGTACGAACGAGTTCAAGAGACCCAGTACTTC
CDR3: CASTLYERVQETQYF